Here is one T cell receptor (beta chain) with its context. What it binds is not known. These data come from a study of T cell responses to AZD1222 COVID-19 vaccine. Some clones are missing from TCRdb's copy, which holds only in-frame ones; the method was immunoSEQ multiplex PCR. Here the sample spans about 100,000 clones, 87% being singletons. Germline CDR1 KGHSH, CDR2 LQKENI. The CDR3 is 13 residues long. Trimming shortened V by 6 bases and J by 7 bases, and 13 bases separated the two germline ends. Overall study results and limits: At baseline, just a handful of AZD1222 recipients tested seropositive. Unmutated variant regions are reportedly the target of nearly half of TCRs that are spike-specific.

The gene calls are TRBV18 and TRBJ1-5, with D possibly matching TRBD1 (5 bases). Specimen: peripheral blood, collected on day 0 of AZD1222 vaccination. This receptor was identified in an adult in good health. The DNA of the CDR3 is TGTGCCAGCTCCGACGGGACGGCGCAGCCCCAGCATTTT. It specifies CASSDGTAQPQHF.